The 29 T cell receptor beta chains reported below all come from one sample, sequenced in a study of T cells after yellow fever vaccination. From the 5' RACE reads, TCRdb called clonotypes with MiXCR, one entry per CDR3 protein. The sample has roughly 520,000 distinct CDR3 sequences; just over 20% are singletons. The input for sequencing was PBMCs, taken more than 20 days after the first yellow fever vaccination. These receptors all stem from a man younger than 35 who received the YFV17D yellow fever vaccine.

This clonotype was detected only once. V is TRBV6-1 and J is TRBJ1-1; TRBD1 aligns across 9 bases. After removal of 8 bases from V and 5 bases from J, the junction contained 12 bases not matched to a gene. The germline CDR1 and CDR2 sequences are MNHNS and SASEGT. The CDR3 is 15 amino acids. This CDR3 reads CASRLAWTGDTEAFF. Here the CDR3 DNA reads TGTGCCAGCCGACTTGCGTGGACAGGGGATACTGAAGCTTTCTTT.

This clonotype was observed a few times. The rearrangement uses TRBV7-2 and TRBJ1-2; a possible D gene is TRBD1 (6 bases). Looked up from germline, CDR1 is SGHTA and CDR2 is FQGNSA. The CDR3 length is 14 residues. Trimming removed 5 bases at V and 13 bases at J, with 23 bases between. The CDR3, as DNA: TGTGCCAGCAGCGGTTGGGACAAAAGGGTCAGGTGCACCTTC. It specifies CASSGWDKRVRCTF.

In DNA form, the CDR3 reads TGTGCCAGCAGGCCTACAGGGTCAACCGGGGAGCTGTTTTTT. It translates to CASRPTGSTGELFF. The chain recombines TRBV6-4 with TRBJ2-2, with D possibly being TRBD1 (6 bases). V was trimmed by 6 bases and J by 5 bases, leaving 13 bases between them. This CDR3 region has 14 residues. The germline V gene has CDR1 MRHNA and CDR2 SNTAGT.

This clonotype was counted between two and nine times. This chain links TRBV21-1 with TRBJ2-1; the DNA was not compared with TRBD1, the D call given in the table. TRBV21-1 is a recognized pseudogene. This CDR3 has 17 amino acids. CDR3 bases: TGTGCCAGCAGCGTGACAACCCCGGGATCATCCTACAATGAGCAGTTCTTC. As protein: CASSVTTPGSSYNEQFF.

This clonotype was detected only a few times. The chain's CDR3 is CASGWGDNSPLHF. As DNA, the CDR3 is TGTGCCAGCGGCTGGGGAGACAATTCACCCCTCCACTTT. This chain uses TRBV7-2 with TRBJ1-6, with unresolved D. V was pared by 8 bases and J by 7 bases, with 12 bases between. The CDR3 extends over 13 amino acids. CDR1 SGHTA and CDR2 FQGNSA come from the germline V gene.

This clonotype has ten or more counts. One end of the junction varies from germline; a read error may be responsible. The chain carries TRBV5-1 and TRBJ2-3; 13 nucleotides line up with TRBD2. The CDR3 runs to 15 residues. Germline-derived CDR1 and CDR2 are SGHRS and YFSETQ. CDR3 bases: TGTGCCAGCAGCGCGGGACTAGCGGGGACAGATACGCAGTATTTT. It translates to CASSAGLAGTDTQYF.

This rearrangement joins TRBV4-1 to TRBJ1-2; no definite D call. V lost 0 bases and J lost 10, with 12 bases in between. The CDR3 is 13 residues long. CDR1 is MGHRA, CDR2 YSYEKL, per germline. The DNA of the CDR3 is TGCGCCAGCAGCCAAGAGAACGTGGCGGTCTACACCTTC. Translated: CASSQENVAVYTF.

This clonotype was counted a few times. The V call is TRBV11-2, the J call TRBJ1-2; no clear D. The CDR3 has 17 residues. Trimming left V 3 bases short and J 6 bases short, with 23 bases between. Germline V gives CDR1 SGHAT, CDR2 FQNNGV. The CDR3 is CASSLNRAAGSSDGYTF. For the CDR3, the DNA is TGTGCCAGCAGCTTGAATAGGGCCGCTGGCTCATCGGATGGCTACACCTTC.

This clonotype occurred many times. This chain uses TRBV6-6 with TRBJ2-3; tentatively, D is TRBD2 (6 bases). Germline CDR1 is MNHNY and CDR2 is SVGAGI (reference sequence). V was shortened by 11 bases and J by 2 bases, with 14 bases between the two germline ends. The CDR3 has 13 residues. Written as DNA, the CDR3 is TGTGCCGTAACTAGCCCTTTCACAGATACGCAGTATTTT. Translation gives CAVTSPFTDTQYF.

This clonotype was detected a few times. This sequence joins TRBV6-5 and TRBJ1-2; D perhaps matches TRBD1 (6 bases). V was shortened by 8 bases and J by 7 bases, with 20 bases between the two germline ends. The V gene's germline CDR1 is MNHEY and CDR2 SVGAGI. The CDR3 runs 14 residues. The CDR3: CASGYGTMGGGYTF. Here the CDR3 DNA reads TGTGCCAGCGGCTACGGGACAATGGGGGGTGGCTACACCTTC.

Points on this clonotype: It is unclear where the CDR3 begins or ends on the DNA, so no DNA is shown, and the CDR3 is as TCRdb lists it. This chain connects TRBV7-4 to TRBJ2-2; the listed D gene, TRBD1, was not tested against the DNA. The CDR3 totals 17 residues, both ends included. Germline V gene sequence: CDR1 SGHVT, CDR2 SQSDAQ. The CDR3 spells CASSVSGTPGPPGSCFF.

This rearrangement joins TRBV19 to TRBJ1-6; D is undetermined. With 1 base removed from V and 8 bases from J, the gap between germline ends came to 9 bases. CDR3 length equals 14 residues. Germline CDR1 reads LNHDA; CDR2 reads SQIVND (reference sequence). This chain's CDR3 is CASSIVRGDSPLHF. The CDR3 coding sequence is TGTGCCAGTAGTATAGTCCGCGGGGATTCACCCCTCCACTTT.

In its sample, this clonotype was seen a few times. The chain has TRBV20-1 and TRBJ2-7; D possibly corresponds to TRBD1 (5 bases). Germline values: CDR1 DFQATT, CDR2 SNEGSKA (reference sequence). Trimming took off 0 bases at V and 2 bases at J, with 11 bases between the two ends. The CDR3 runs 14 residues. DNA for the CDR3: TGCAGTGCTAGAGATGCGACAGTTGCCTACGAGCAGTACGTC. It codes for CSARDATVAYEQYV.

J is TRBJ2-6 and V is TRBV12-3 or TRBV12-4; D ambiguous. Trimming cost V 2 bases and J 12 bases, with 14 bases left between them. The CDR3 is made up of 14 amino acids. CDR3 in DNA: TGTGCCAGCAGTTTAAGGCACGCTGCGGCCGTCCTGACTTTC. Its translation is CASSLRHAAAVLTF.

The chain links TRBV6-1 to TRBJ1-2, with a weak D call TRBD1 (5 bases). The CDR3 consists of 14 residues. The V gene's germline CDR1 is MNHNS and CDR2 SASEGT. Trimming took off 2 bases at V and 3 bases at J, with 10 bases between the two ends. CDR3 nucleotides: TGTGCCAGCAGTGAAAGGGAGACAGACTATGGCTACACCTTC. Residues: CASSERETDYGYTF.

The genes are TRBV20-1 and TRBJ2-1, with TRBD2 matching over 8 bases. Germline CDR1 and CDR2: DFQATT and SNEGSKA (reference sequence). The CDR3 is 14 residues long. J was trimmed by 6 bases and V by 6 bases; bases with no gene match: 10. The CDR3 sequence is CSATSSGVGNEQFF. The DNA for the CDR3 is TGCAGTGCCACAAGTAGCGGGGTGGGCAATGAGCAGTTCTTC.

The DNA for the CDR3 is TGTGCCAGCAGCCATCCCCCCCGTACAGGGTCTGGAAACACCATATATTTT. Its translation is CASSHPPRTGSGNTIYF. The chain links TRBV7-9 to TRBJ1-3; tentative D call: TRBD1 (6 bases). This CDR3 region has 17 residues. Germline CDR1 is SEHNR and CDR2 is FQNEAQ (reference sequence). V was clipped by 5 bases and J by 1 base, with 18 bases between them.

The rearrangement joins TRBV11-2 to TRBJ1-2; D is perhaps TRBD1 (6 bases). The V end was cut by 4 bases, the J end by 0 bases, with 21 bases between. The CDR3 contains 18 residues. In germline, CDR1 is SGHAT, CDR2 FQNNGV. The CDR3 sequence: CASSSNSGHPTSNYGYTF. The CDR3, as DNA: TGTGCCAGCAGCTCCAACTCGGGACACCCGACCTCTAACTATGGCTACACCTTC.

This clonotype was observed a few times. The chain uses TRBV6-6 and TRBJ2-5; D not certain. This CDR3 comprises 10 residues. Looked up from germline, CDR1 is MNHNY and CDR2 is SVGAGI (reference sequence). Trimming removed 6 bases from V and 7 bases from J, with 6 bases in between. As DNA, the CDR3 is TGTGCCAGCAGGAGAGGGACCCAGTACTTC. Translation: CASRRGTQYF.

This clonotype occurred a few times. The V call is TRBV7-2, the J call TRBJ1-5; 7 bases fit TRBD1. The CDR3 is 14 residues long. CDR1 is SGHTA, CDR2 FQGNSA, per germline. V was pared by 4 bases and J by 5 bases, with 5 bases of the junction left unmatched. The CDR3 is CASSWRQGHQPQHF. In nucleotides, the CDR3 is TGTGCCAGCAGCTGGAGACAGGGTCATCAGCCCCAGCATTTT.

The V and J genes are TRBV12-3 or TRBV12-4 and TRBJ2-5; D perhaps matches TRBD2 (5 bases). V was pared by 5 bases and J by 1 base, with 14 bases between. The CDR3 consists of 15 residues. The CDR3 loop is CASSSFGETQETQYF. CDR3 in DNA: TGTGCCAGCAGTAGCTTCGGGGAGACCCAAGAGACCCAGTACTTC.

This clonotype was observed a few times. The chain combines TRBV7-2 with TRBJ2-1; D may be TRBD1 or TRBD2 (5 bases each). The V end lost 4 bases, the J end lost 0 bases, and 10 bases lay between the germline ends. Germline assignment: CDR1 SGHTA and CDR2 FQGNSA. This CDR3 has 15 residues. The CDR3 protein is CASSWGLGSYNEQFF. The CDR3 DNA sequence: TGTGCCAGCAGCTGGGGGTTGGGCTCCTACAATGAGCAGTTCTTC.

Only a few counts were recorded for this clonotype. V is TRBV2 and J is TRBJ2-7; 10 bases line up with TRBD1. This CDR3 comprises 13 residues. Trimming removed 10 bases from V and 6 bases from J; junction bases left unmatched: 9. Germline CDR1 is SNHLY and CDR2 is FYNNEI. The CDR3 is CAIIPGTGVEQYF. Written as DNA, the CDR3 is TGTGCCATAATACCCGGGACAGGGGTCGAGCAGTACTTC.

The J gene is TRBJ2-7, the V gene TRBV12-3 or TRBV12-4, with D perhaps matching TRBD1 or TRBD2 (5 bases each). Trimming took 5 bases from V and 7 from J, leaving 18 bases between them. The CDR3 extends over 14 amino acids. The CDR3: CASSLPGPGREQYF. CDR3 nucleotide sequence: TGTGCCAGCAGTCTTCCGGGCCCGGGGCGGGAGCAGTACTTC.

This clonotype was seen only a few times. This sequence joins TRBV11-1 and TRBJ2-1; D is possibly TRBD1 (6 bases). Per the germline V gene, CDR1 is SGHAT and CDR2 is FQDESV (reference sequence). The CDR3 length is 17 residues. V was shortened by 7 bases and J by 2 bases, with 21 bases between the two germline ends. The CDR3 region has the DNA TGTGCCAGCAAGCGGCAGGGGTGGGCTCTTACCTACAATGAGCAGTTCTTC. Translation gives CASKRQGWALTYNEQFF.

The sample holds a few counts of this clonotype. This chain connects TRBV4-1 to TRBJ1-1; no reliable D call. The germline V gene encodes CDR1 MGHRA and CDR2 YSYEKL. The CDR3 has 16 residues. Trimming shortened V by 2 bases and J by 1 base, and 14 bases separated the two germline ends. This chain's CDR3 is CASSQFSRTANTEAFF. For the CDR3, the DNA is TGCGCCAGCAGCCAATTTAGCCGGACGGCGAACACTGAAGCTTTCTTT.

This clonotype was counted a few times. The chain employs TRBV5-6 and TRBJ1-6; D remains unclear. Trimming shortened V by 1 base and J by 6 bases, and 5 bases separated the two germline ends. Germline values: CDR1 SGHDT, CDR2 YYEEEE. This CDR3 comprises 13 residues. CDR3 DNA: TGTGCCAGCAGCTTGTACCCTAATTCACCCCTCCACTTT. It yields the protein CASSLYPNSPLHF. Complete variable domain (other parts from reference TRBV5-6 and TRBJ1-6): DAGVTQSPTHLIKTRGQQVTLRCSPKSGHDTVSWYQQALGQGPQFIFQYYEEEERQRGNFPDRFSGHQFPNYSSELNVNALLLGDSALYLCASSLYPNSPLHFGNGTRLTVT.

Turning to this clonotype: An end of the junction differs from the germline gene, which may be a read error. J is TRBJ2-7 and V is TRBV5-1, with 9 bases aligning to TRBD1. The germline V gene has CDR1 SGHRS and CDR2 YFSETQ. The CDR3 runs to 15 residues. The CDR3 sequence: CASILKDRGSDEQYF. The CDR3 DNA is TGCGCCAGCATCTTGAAGGACAGGGGATCCGACGAGCAGTACTTC.

This chain links TRBV6-2 or TRBV6-3 with TRBJ1-5; D uncertain. Trimming shortened V by 7 bases and J by 0 bases, and 7 bases separated the two germline ends. The CDR3 loop spans 13 amino acids. The V gene's germline CDR1 is MNHEY and CDR2 SVGEGT. The chain's CDR3 is CASKLDSNQPQHF. The CDR3 DNA reads as TGTGCCAGCAAGTTGGATAGCAATCAGCCCCAGCATTTT.